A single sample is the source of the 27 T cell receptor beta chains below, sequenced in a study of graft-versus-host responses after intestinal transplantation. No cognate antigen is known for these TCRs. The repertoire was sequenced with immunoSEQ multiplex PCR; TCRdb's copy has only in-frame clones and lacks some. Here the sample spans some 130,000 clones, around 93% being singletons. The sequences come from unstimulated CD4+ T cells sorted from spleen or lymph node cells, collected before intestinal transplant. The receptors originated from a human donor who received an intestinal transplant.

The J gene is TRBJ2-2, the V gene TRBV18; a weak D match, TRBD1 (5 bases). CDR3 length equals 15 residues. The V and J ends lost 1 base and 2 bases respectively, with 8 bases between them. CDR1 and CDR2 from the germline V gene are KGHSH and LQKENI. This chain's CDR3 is CASSPRQLNTGELFF. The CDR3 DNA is TGTGCCAGCTCACCACGACAGTTAAACACCGGGGAGCTGTTTTTT. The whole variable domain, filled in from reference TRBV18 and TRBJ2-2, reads NAGVMQNPRHLVRRRGQEARLRCSPMKGHSHVYWYRQLPEEGLKFMVYLQKENIIDESGMPKERFSAEFPKEGPSILRIQQVVRGDSAAYFCASSPRQLNTGELFFGEGSRLTVL.

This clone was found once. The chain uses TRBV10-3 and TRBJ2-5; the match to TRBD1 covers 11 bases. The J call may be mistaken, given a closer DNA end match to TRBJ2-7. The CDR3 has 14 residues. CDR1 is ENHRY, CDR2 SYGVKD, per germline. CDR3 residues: CAITRTGGWYEQYF. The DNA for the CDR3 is TGTGCCATCACCCGGACAGGGGGCTGGTACGAGCAGTACTTC.

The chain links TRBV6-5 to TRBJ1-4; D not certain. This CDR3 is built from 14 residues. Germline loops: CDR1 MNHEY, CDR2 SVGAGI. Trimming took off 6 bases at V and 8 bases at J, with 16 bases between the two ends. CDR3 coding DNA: TGTGCCAGCAGCCCCCGTTTACGCGGAGAAAAACTGTTTTTT. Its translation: CASSPRLRGEKLFF.

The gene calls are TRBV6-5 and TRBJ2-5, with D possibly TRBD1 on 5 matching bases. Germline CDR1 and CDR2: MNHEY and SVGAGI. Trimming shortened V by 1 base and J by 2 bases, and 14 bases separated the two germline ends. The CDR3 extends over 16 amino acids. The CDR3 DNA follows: TGTGCCAGCAGTTACTATGGGGAAAGGGGTCAAGAGACCCAGTACTTC. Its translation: CASSYYGERGQETQYF.

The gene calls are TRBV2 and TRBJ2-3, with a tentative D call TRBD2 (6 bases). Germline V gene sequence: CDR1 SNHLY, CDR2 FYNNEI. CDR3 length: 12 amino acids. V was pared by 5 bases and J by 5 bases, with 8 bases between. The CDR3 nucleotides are TGTGCCAGCAGTCCCGGGGGAGATACGCAGTATTTT. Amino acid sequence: CASSPGGDTQYF.

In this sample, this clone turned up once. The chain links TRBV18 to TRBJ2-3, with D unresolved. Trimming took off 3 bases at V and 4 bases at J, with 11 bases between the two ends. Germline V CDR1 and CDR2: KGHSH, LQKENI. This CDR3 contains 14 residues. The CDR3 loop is CASSPRTMADTQYF. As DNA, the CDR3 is TGTGCCAGCTCACCCCGGACCATGGCAGATACGCAGTATTTT.

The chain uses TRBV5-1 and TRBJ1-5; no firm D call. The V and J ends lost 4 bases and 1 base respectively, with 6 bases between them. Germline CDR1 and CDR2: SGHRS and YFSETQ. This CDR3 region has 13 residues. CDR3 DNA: TGCGCCAGCAGCGAAATGAGCAATCAGCCCCAGCATTTT. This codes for CASSEMSNQPQHF.

This CDR3 is CASSLDPAETQYF. The CDR3, as DNA: TGTGCCAGCAGCTTGGACCCCGCGGAGACCCAGTACTTC. The J gene is TRBJ2-5, the V gene TRBV7-8, with D unclear. Between the trimmed V and J ends, which lost 3 bases and 5 bases, there was a span of 10 bases. CDR3 length equals 13 residues. The V gene's germline CDR1 is SGHVS and CDR2 FQNEAQ.

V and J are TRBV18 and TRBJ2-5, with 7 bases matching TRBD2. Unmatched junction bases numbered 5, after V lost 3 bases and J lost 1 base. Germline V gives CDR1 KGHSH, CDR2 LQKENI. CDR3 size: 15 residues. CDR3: CASSPAGGIQETQYF. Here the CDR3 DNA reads TGTGCCAGCTCACCGGCCGGGGGGATCCAAGAGACCCAGTACTTC.

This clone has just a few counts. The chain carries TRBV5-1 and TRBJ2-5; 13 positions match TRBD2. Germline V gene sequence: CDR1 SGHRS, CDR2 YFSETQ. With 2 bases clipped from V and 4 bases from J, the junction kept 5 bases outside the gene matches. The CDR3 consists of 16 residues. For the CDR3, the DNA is TGCGCCAGCAGCTTAAGGACTAGCGGGAGCGGAGAGACCCAGTACTTC. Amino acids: CASSLRTSGSGETQYF.

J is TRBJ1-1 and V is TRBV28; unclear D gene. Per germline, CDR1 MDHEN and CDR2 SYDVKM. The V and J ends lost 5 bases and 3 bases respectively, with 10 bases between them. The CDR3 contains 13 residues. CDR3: CASSRGRDTEAFF. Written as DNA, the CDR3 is TGTGCCAGCAGTCGAGGGAGGGACACTGAAGCTTTCTTT.

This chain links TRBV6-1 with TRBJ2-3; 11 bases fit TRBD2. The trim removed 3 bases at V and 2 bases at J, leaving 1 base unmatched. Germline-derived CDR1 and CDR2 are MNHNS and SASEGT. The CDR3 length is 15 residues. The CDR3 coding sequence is TGTGCCAGCAGTGATAGCGGGAGGGCCACAGATACGCAGTATTTT. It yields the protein CASSDSGRATDTQYF.

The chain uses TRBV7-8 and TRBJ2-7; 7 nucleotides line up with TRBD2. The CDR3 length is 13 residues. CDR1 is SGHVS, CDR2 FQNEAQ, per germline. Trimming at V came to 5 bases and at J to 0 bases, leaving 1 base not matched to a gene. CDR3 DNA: TGTGCCAGCAGCCCGGGGGGCTCCTACGAGCAGTACTTC. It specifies CASSPGGSYEQYF.

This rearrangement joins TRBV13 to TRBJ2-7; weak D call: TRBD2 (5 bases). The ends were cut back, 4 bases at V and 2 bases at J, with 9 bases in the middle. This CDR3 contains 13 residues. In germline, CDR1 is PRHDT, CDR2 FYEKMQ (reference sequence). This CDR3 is CASSSGLPYEQYF. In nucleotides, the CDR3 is TGTGCCAGCAGCTCTGGACTTCCCTACGAGCAGTACTTC.

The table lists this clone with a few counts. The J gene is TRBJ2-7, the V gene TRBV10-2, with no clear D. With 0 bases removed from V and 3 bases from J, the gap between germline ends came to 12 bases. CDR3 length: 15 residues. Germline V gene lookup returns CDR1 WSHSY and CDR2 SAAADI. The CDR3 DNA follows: TGCGCCAGCAGTGAGTCCATCAGAGCCCTCTACGAGCAGTACTTC. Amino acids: CASSESIRALYEQYF.

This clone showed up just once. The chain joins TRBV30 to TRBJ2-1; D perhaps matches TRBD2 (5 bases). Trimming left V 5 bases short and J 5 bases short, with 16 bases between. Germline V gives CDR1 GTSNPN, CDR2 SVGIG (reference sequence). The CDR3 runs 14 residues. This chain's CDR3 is CAWDDYPFDNEQFF. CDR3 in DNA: TGTGCCTGGGATGACTACCCCTTCGACAATGAGCAGTTCTTC.

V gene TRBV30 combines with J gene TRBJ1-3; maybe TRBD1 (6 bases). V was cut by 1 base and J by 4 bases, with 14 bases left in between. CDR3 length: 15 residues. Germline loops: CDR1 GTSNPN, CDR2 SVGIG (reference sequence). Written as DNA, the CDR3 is TGTGCCTGGAGTGAGGCCGGGGGGCCAGGAAACACCATATATTTT. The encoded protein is CAWSEAGGPGNTIYF.

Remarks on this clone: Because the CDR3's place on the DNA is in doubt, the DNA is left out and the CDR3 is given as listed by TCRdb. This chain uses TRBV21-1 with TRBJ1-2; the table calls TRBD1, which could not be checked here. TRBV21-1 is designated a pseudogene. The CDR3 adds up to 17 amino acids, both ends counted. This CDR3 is CASSKVGQGAYRGGYTF.

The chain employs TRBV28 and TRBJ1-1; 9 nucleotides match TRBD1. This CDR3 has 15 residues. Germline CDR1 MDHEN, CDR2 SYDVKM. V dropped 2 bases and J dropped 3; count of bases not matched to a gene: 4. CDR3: CASSLGGTGHTEAFF. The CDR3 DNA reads TGTGCCAGCAGTTTAGGGGGGACAGGGCACACTGAAGCTTTCTTT.

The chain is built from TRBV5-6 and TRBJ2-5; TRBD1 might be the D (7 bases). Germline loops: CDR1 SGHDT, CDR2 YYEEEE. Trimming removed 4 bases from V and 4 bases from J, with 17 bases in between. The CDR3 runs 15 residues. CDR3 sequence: CASSAQTQGGETQYF. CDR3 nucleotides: TGTGCCAGCAGCGCCCAAACCCAGGGGGGAGAGACCCAGTACTTC.

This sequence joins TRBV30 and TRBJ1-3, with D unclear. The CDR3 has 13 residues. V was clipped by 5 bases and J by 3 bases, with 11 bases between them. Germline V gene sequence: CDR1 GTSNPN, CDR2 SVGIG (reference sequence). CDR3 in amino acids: CAWARTDGNTIYF. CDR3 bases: TGTGCCTGGGCAAGGACGGATGGAAACACCATATATTTT.

The DNA of the CDR3 is TGTGCCAGCAGCCCCCGACTGGCTCTAGGGTCTAGCACAGATACGCAGTATTTT. The encoded protein is CASSPRLALGSSTDTQYF. The J gene is TRBJ2-3, the V gene TRBV11-2; D not resolved. Trimming removed 5 bases at V and 0 bases at J, with 21 bases between. There are 18 residues in the CDR3. Looked up from germline, CDR1 is SGHAT and CDR2 is FQNNGV.

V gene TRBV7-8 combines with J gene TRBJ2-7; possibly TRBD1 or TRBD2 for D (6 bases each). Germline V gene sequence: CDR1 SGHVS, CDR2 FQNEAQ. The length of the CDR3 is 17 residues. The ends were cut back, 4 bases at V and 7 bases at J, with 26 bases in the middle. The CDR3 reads CASSYARLGGLPGEQYF. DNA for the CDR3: TGTGCCAGCAGCTACGCGAGGTTAGGGGGGCTCCCAGGGGAGCAGTACTTC.

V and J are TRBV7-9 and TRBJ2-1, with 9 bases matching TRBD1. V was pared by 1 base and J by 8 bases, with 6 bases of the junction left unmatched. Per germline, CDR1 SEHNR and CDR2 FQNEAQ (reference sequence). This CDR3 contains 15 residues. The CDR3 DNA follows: TGTGCCAGCAGCTTAGAGGGGACAGGGTATGATGAGCAGTTCTTC. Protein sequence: CASSLEGTGYDEQFF. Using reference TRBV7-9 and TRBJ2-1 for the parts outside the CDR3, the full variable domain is DTGVSQNPRHKITKRGQNVTFRCDPISEHNRLYWYRQTLGQGPEFLTYFQNEAQLEKSRLLSDRFSAERPKGSFSTLEIQRTEQGDSAMYLCASSLEGTGYDEQFFGPGTRLTVL.

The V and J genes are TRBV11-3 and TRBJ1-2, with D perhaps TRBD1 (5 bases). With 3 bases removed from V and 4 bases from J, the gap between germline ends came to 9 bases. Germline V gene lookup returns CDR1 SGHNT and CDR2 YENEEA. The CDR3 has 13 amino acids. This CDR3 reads CASSFTGSYGYTF. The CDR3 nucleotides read TGTGCCAGCAGCTTCACAGGAAGCTATGGCTACACCTTC.

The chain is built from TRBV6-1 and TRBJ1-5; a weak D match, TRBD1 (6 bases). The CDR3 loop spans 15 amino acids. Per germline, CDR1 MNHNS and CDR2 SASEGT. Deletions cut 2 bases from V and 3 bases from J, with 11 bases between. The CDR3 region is CASSEHRAANQPQHF. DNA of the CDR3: TGTGCCAGCAGTGAACACAGGGCTGCCAATCAGCCCCAGCATTTT.

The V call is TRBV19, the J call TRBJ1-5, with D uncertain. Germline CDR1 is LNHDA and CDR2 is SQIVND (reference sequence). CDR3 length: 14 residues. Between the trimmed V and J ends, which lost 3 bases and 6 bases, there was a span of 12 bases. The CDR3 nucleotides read TGTGCCAGTAGTATCCGCGGGAGCGGTCAGCCCCAGCATTTT. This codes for CASSIRGSGQPQHF.